The 29 T cell receptor beta chains below were found in one sample sequenced in a study of CD8+CD57+ T cells in acquired aplastic anemia (dated 2018 in TCRdb). Reads for this sample came from an Illumina HiSeq 2000. TCR beta VDJ combination and CDR3 sequence profiling used genomic DNA as the template. TCRdb reran the public reads through fastp at Q25 and MiXCR, keeping productive beta chains. Each CDR3 protein appears once, grouped with its most common genes and DNA. In all, the sample holds 150,000 to 200,000 distinct CDR3 sequences, and roughly 48% of those were seen once. The ten top clones hold around 2.9% of the sample. Expansion of CD8+CD57+ cells had been shown by flow cytometry in the patients chosen for sequencing. The sample taken for sequencing was sorted CD4+, CD8+, or CD8+CD57+ T cells (not recorded which) from PBMCs. Every receptor here comes from a human donor with aplastic anemia.

V and J are TRBV24-1 and TRBJ2-1; D might be TRBD2 (11 bases). The CDR3 totals 21 residues. CDR1 and CDR2 (germline): KGHDR, SFDVKD. V was trimmed by 3 bases and J by 12 bases, leaving 38 bases between them. For the CDR3, the DNA is TGTGCCACCAGTGATATTCCGGGACAGGGGTTGCCTAGCGGGAGGCCCCTAGGGCAGTTCTTC. This translates into CATSDIPGQGLPSGRPLGQFF.

The chain couples TRBV28 to TRBJ2-7; 7 bases are a match to TRBD2. This CDR3 is 16 amino acids long. Germline trimming cut 2 bases from V and 2 bases from J; bases unmatched to any gene: 9. Germline V gene data show CDR1 as MDHEN and CDR2 as SYDVKM. CDR3 sequence reads: CASSLASGGSPYEQYF. CDR3 nucleotides: TGTGCCAGCAGTTTAGCGTCCGGGGGGTCCCCCTACGAGCAGTACTTC.

This clonotype was seen ten or more times. The chain employs TRBV9 and TRBJ2-1, with TRBD2 matching over 9 bases. V lost 3 bases to trimming and J lost 7 bases; unmatched junction nucleotides: 11. The CDR3 has 16 residues. In germline, CDR1 is SGDLS, CDR2 YYNGEE. The CDR3 region has the DNA TGTGCCAGCAGCGCCGGGGGGACTAGCAGTAGGAATGAGCAGTTCTTC. Its protein product is CASSAGGTSSRNEQFF.

This chain uses TRBV20-1 with TRBJ1-2; D ambiguous. The CDR3 consists of 13 residues. Germline CDR1 DFQATT, CDR2 SNEGSKA (reference sequence). The V end was cut by 7 bases, the J end by 5 bases, with 17 bases between. CDR3 protein: CSGASGPGYGYTF. The DNA for the CDR3 is TGCAGTGGTGCCTCTGGCCCGGGATATGGCTACACCTTC.

The V gene is TRBV2, the J gene TRBJ1-4; D is unclear. Germline values: CDR1 SNHLY, CDR2 FYNNEI. Trimming removed 7 bases from V and 3 bases from J, with 9 bases in between. This CDR3 is 13 amino acids long. CDR3 in DNA: TGTGCCAGCACGGAGGATGCTAATGAAAAACTGTTTTTT. Its protein product is CASTEDANEKLFF.

As concerns this clonotype: A much more abundant neighbour one base away suggests this may be a read error. V is TRBV5-1 and J is TRBJ2-2, with D possibly TRBD1 on 5 matching bases. The CDR3 has 15 amino acids. V was cut by 7 bases and J by 0 bases, with 13 bases left in between. Germline V gene sequence: CDR1 SGHRS, CDR2 YFSETQ. The DNA of the CDR3 is TGCGCCAGCGGCGCCGGACACTCGAACACCGGGGAGCTGTTTTTT. Its protein product is CASGAGHSNTGELFF.

V is TRBV25-1 and J is TRBJ1-6; D not certain. CDR3 length: 16 amino acids. The V gene's germline CDR1 is MGHDK and CDR2 SYGVNS. V lost 8 bases, J lost 8 bases, and 22 bases lay in between. For the CDR3, the DNA is TGTGCCAGCGGGATCACACAATACAATAGGGATTCACCCCTCCACTTT. Its protein product is CASGITQYNRDSPLHF. The full variable domain, with the rest looked up from reference TRBV25-1 and TRBJ1-6, is EADIYQTPRYLVIGTGKKITLECSQTMGHDKMYWYQQDPGMELHLIHYSYGVNSTEKGDLSSESTVSRIRTEHFPLTLESARPSHTSQYLCASGITQYNRDSPLHFGNGTRLTVT.

A remark on this clonotype: Just one base apart from a much larger clone, this may be a read error. This chain connects TRBV12-3 or TRBV12-4 to TRBJ2-1, with D perhaps matching TRBD1 or TRBD2 (6 bases each). The CDR3 spans 14 residues. Trimming cost V 8 bases and J 7 bases, with 18 bases left between them. The CDR3 DNA is TGTGCCAGCGGTCGGAATACAGGGAGGAATGAGCAGTTCTTC. This encodes CASGRNTGRNEQFF.

The CDR3, as DNA: TGTGCCAGCAGCCTGGTGAGCGGTATCTCCTACGAGCAGTACTTC. It yields the protein CASSLVSGISYEQYF. The gene calls are TRBV7-8 and TRBJ2-7; a possible D gene is TRBD2 (5 bases). This CDR3 spans 15 amino acids. With 5 bases removed from V and 0 bases from J, the gap between germline ends came to 14 bases. CDR1 SGHVS and CDR2 FQNEAQ come from the germline V gene. Looking up the rest from reference TRBV7-8 and TRBJ2-7 gives the full variable domain: GAGVSQSPRYKVAKRGQDVALRCDPISGHVSLFWYQQALGQGPEFLTYFQNEAQLDKSGLPSDRFFAERPEGSVSTLKIQRTQQEDSAVYLCASSLVSGISYEQYFGPGTRLTVT.

The chain links TRBV11-2 to TRBJ2-1; 11 positions match TRBD2. This CDR3 is built from 15 residues. V gave up 6 bases and J gave up 4 bases; unmatched junction bases: 5. Germline V gene data show CDR1 as SGHAT and CDR2 as FQNNGV. The CDR3 DNA sequence: TGTGCCAGCAGGGCCGGGACTAGCGGATACAATGAGCAGTTCTTC. The encoded protein is CASRAGTSGYNEQFF.

This clonotype was seen at least ten times. The chain combines TRBV19 with TRBJ1-5; D gene unclear. CDR1 is LNHDA and CDR2 is SQIVND in the germline V gene (reference sequence). CDR3 length: 15 amino acids. V lost 6 bases and J lost 4, with 16 bases in between. CDR3 nucleotide sequence: TGTGCCAGTAGGGACTACGGGCGGACTAATCAGCCCCAGCATTTT. This translates into CASRDYGRTNQPQHF. The variable domain in full, with the rest retrieved from reference TRBV19 and TRBJ1-5, is DGGITQSPKYLFRKEGQNVTLSCEQNLNHDAMYWYRQDPGQGLRLIYYSQIVNDFQKGDIAEGYSVSREKKESFPLTVTSAQKNPTAFYLCASRDYGRTNQPQHFGDGTRLSIL.

The chain couples TRBV7-2 to TRBJ1-1; 7 bases are shared with TRBD1. CDR1 and CDR2 (germline): SGHTA, FQGNSA. CDR3 length: 14 amino acids. The trim removed 5 bases at V and 4 bases at J, leaving 7 bases unmatched. The DNA for the CDR3 is TGTGCCAGCAGCCCTAGACAGGGAGGCACTGAAGCTTTCTTT. This sequence encodes CASSPRQGGTEAFF.

The rearrangement uses TRBV29-1 and TRBJ2-7, with 10 bases matching TRBD1. The V gene's germline CDR1 is SQVTM and CDR2 ANQGSEA. CDR3 length: 12 residues. V lost 7 bases to trimming and J lost 2 bases; unmatched junction nucleotides: 2. This CDR3 is CSAGTGAYEQYF. The CDR3 coding sequence is TGCAGCGCCGGGACAGGGGCCTACGAGCAGTACTTC.

The gene calls are TRBV29-1 and TRBJ1-1, with D tentatively TRBD1 (5 bases). The V end was cut by 6 bases, the J end by 0 bases, with 11 bases between. The CDR3 is 13 residues long. Per germline, CDR1 SQVTM and CDR2 ANQGSEA. CDR3 amino acids: CSVARQLNTEAFF. The CDR3 coding sequence is TGCAGCGTCGCGAGACAGCTGAACACTGAAGCTTTCTTT. Complete variable domain (other parts from reference TRBV29-1 and TRBJ1-1): SAVISQKPSRDICQRGTSLTIQCQVDSQVTMMFWYRQQPGQSLTLIATANQGSEATYESGFVIDKFPISRPNLTFSTLTVSNMSPEDSSIYLCSVARQLNTEAFFGQGTRLTVV.

This clonotype was counted at least ten times. This rearrangement joins TRBV20-1 to TRBJ1-1, with TRBD1 matching 8 bases. Germline trimming cut 6 bases from V and 1 base from J; bases unmatched to any gene: 7. The CDR3 has 14 residues. Germline V CDR1 and CDR2: DFQATT, SNEGSKA (reference sequence). Written as DNA, the CDR3 is TGCAGTGCCTCAACCGGGACAGGGAACACTGAAGCTTTCTTT. Its protein is CSASTGTGNTEAFF.

The chain uses TRBV19 and TRBJ2-5; 13 positions match TRBD2. V was pared by 4 bases and J by 7 bases, with 6 bases of the junction left unmatched. This CDR3 contains 15 residues. Looked up from germline, CDR1 is LNHDA and CDR2 is SQIVND (reference sequence). This chain's CDR3 is CASSTLAGGPGTQYF. The CDR3 DNA sequence: TGTGCCAGTAGTACACTAGCGGGGGGGCCGGGGACCCAGTACTTC.

At least ten counts were recorded for this clonotype. The chain couples TRBV11-2 to TRBJ1-1, with D perhaps TRBD1 (5 bases). With 0 bases removed from V and 7 bases from J, the gap between germline ends came to 9 bases. Germline loops: CDR1 SGHAT, CDR2 FQNNGV. The CDR3 has 13 amino acids. CDR3 sequence reads: CASSLDRQYEAFF. CDR3 sequence (DNA): TGTGCCAGCAGCTTAGACCGACAGTATGAAGCTTTCTTT.

About this clonotype itself: A far larger clone is one nucleotide away, so this likely arose from a read error. This sequence joins TRBV5-1 and TRBJ2-3; 7 nucleotides agree with TRBD2. The V segment lost 4 bases and the J segment 3 bases; nucleotides outside the gene matches: 5. The germline CDR1 and CDR2 sequences are SGHRS and YFSETQ. The CDR3 runs 14 residues. CDR3 amino acids: CASSPGTNTDTQYF. Written as DNA, the CDR3 is TGCGCCAGCAGCCCGGGGACTAATACAGATACGCAGTATTTT.

The chain has TRBV19 and TRBJ2-7; tentative D call: TRBD2 (6 bases). Germline assignment: CDR1 LNHDA and CDR2 SQIVND (reference sequence). The CDR3 runs 13 residues. V gave up 1 base and J gave up 6 bases, with 10 bases separating them. The CDR3 sequence: CASSIGGGFEQYF. The CDR3, as DNA: TGTGCCAGTAGTATAGGGGGAGGTTTCGAGCAGTACTTC.

V is TRBV15 and J is TRBJ1-3; no reliable D call. The CDR3 totals 13 residues. The V end lost 5 bases, the J end lost 8 bases, and 13 bases lay between the germline ends. Germline V gene lookup returns CDR1 LNHNV and CDR2 YYDKDF (reference sequence). The CDR3 loop is CATSERDVDTIYF. CDR3 nucleotides: TGTGCCACCAGCGAGCGGGATGTCGACACCATATATTTT.

This clonotype showed up just once. The CDR3 DNA reads TGCAGTGCGGGGGGACAGCCAGATACGCAGTATTTT. Amino acids: CSAGGQPDTQYF. The chain combines TRBV20-1 with TRBJ2-3; the D gene is possibly TRBD1 (7 bases). The germline V gene encodes CDR1 DFQATT and CDR2 SNEGSKA (reference sequence). This CDR3 has 12 residues. Trimming took 6 bases from V and 4 from J, leaving 11 bases between them.

Notes on this clonotype: The junction and the germline gene differ at one end; a read error may be behind it. The V call is TRBV19, the J call TRBJ1-2; weak D call: TRBD1 (5 bases). The germline gives CDR1 LNHDA, CDR2 SQIVND (reference sequence). The CDR3 totals 13 residues. The CDR3 bases are TGTGCCAGTAGTATGCTGGCACAGGAGATCCCGTACTTC. This encodes CASSMLAQEIPYF. The full variable domain, completed using reference TRBV19 and TRBJ1-2, is DGGITQSPKYLFRKEGQNVTLSCEQNLNHDAMYWYRQDPGQGLRLIYYSQIVNDFQKGDIAEGYSVSREKKESFPLTVTSAQKNPTAFYLCASSMLAQEIPYFGSGTRLTVV.

The chain is built from TRBV10-3 and TRBJ1-5; 8 bases map to TRBD1. Germline trimming cut 6 bases from V and 4 bases from J; bases unmatched to any gene: 2. The V gene's germline CDR1 is ENHRY and CDR2 SYGVKD. The CDR3 is 13 amino acids. CDR3 coding DNA: TGTGCCATCAGCCGACAGGGGAATCAGCCCCAGCATTTT. Protein: CAISRQGNQPQHF.

The chain links TRBV29-1 to TRBJ2-5; weak D call: TRBD2 (6 bases). Deletions cut 8 bases from V and 5 bases from J, with 12 bases between. Germline assignment: CDR1 SQVTM and CDR2 ANQGSEA. This CDR3 has 11 residues. The chain's CDR3 is CSSGLAETQYF. CDR3 DNA sequence: TGCAGCTCCGGGCTAGCGGAGACCCAGTACTTC.

The V gene is TRBV24-1, the J gene TRBJ2-2, with no clear D. Germline CDR1 reads KGHDR; CDR2 reads SFDVKD. The V and J ends lost 5 bases and 1 base respectively, with 4 bases between them. This CDR3 is built from 13 residues. This CDR3 is CATSAQNTGELFF. Here the CDR3 DNA reads TGTGCCACCAGTGCACAGAACACCGGGGAGCTGTTTTTT.

Regarding this clonotype: The junction differs from germline at one of its ends, possibly a read error. This rearrangement joins TRBV25-1 to TRBJ2-2; D is possibly TRBD1 (5 bases). The CDR3 runs 15 residues. CDR1 is MGHDK and CDR2 is SYGVNS in the germline V gene. CDR3 nucleotides: TGTGCCGGCAGCGCTCCGACAGCTAACACCGGGGAGCTGTTTTTT. Amino acid sequence: CAGSAPTANTGELFF. Full variable domain (missing parts from reference TRBV25-1 and TRBJ2-2): EADIYQTPRYLVIGTGKKITLECSQTMGHDKMYWYQQDPGMELHLIHYSYGVNSTEKGDLSSESTVSRIRTEHFPLTLESARPSHTSQYLCAGSAPTANTGELFFGEGSRLTVL.

The CDR3 spells CATITWPNRYEQYF. CDR3 DNA: TGTGCCACCATAACTTGGCCCAATCGGTACGAGCAGTACTTC. J is TRBJ2-7 and V is TRBV15, with D unresolved. The V end lost 7 bases, the J end lost 4 bases, and 17 bases lay between the germline ends. In germline, CDR1 is LNHNV, CDR2 YYDKDF (reference sequence). The CDR3 totals 14 residues.

This clonotype was recorded at least ten times. This sequence joins TRBV24-1 and TRBJ2-3; D gene ambiguous. The CDR3 runs to 13 residues. Trimming took off 0 bases at V and 5 bases at J, with 5 bases between the two ends. The V gene's germline CDR1 is KGHDR and CDR2 SFDVKD. The CDR3 reads CATSDLDGDTQYF. As DNA, the CDR3 is TGTGCCACCAGTGATTTGGACGGAGATACGCAGTATTTT.

This clonotype was counted ten times or more. J is TRBJ1-2 and V is TRBV6-1; D is perhaps TRBD1 (5 bases). V gave up 6 bases and J gave up 6 bases, with 17 bases separating them. This CDR3 spans 14 amino acids. In germline, CDR1 is MNHNS, CDR2 SASEGT. The CDR3 DNA reads as TGTGCCAGCAGCACACAACAGGATCAAGATGGCTACACCTTC. This encodes CASSTQQDQDGYTF.